This T cell receptor (beta chain) was retrieved from a study of cytomegalovirus exposure and HLA in healthy donors. Study-wide findings and caveats: Another analysis was done later, and it associated 17,000 or so TCR beta sequences with HLA alleles at 0.05 false discovery rate. It was in a later analysis that TCR association rates were seen to vary by HLA locus, highest for DRB1 and lowest for HLA-C. A later analysis by the authors found several of the most significant clusters apparently linked to common viral pathogens.

Each donor's status was that of a healthy bone marrow donor. With 60 Vbeta and 13 Jbeta primers, the PCR was carried out. Method: immunoSEQ multiplex PCR; TCRdb's copy keeps in-frame clones and lacks some. The table records more than 95,000 clones, approximately 80% of them present only once. With respect to this clone: Its antigen is unknown.

V lost 3 bases and J lost 7; bases outside the gene matches: 9. CDR3 length: 15 amino acids. Germline CDR1 and CDR2: MGHDK and SYGVNS. Sequenced input: PBMCs. This TCR came from a woman younger than 30 in good health and CMV-seropositive. V and J are TRBV25-1 and TRBJ2-7; the match to TRBD1 covers 10 bases. The CDR3 DNA reads TGTGCCAGCAGTGACCTCGGGACAGGGGTTATAGAGCAGTACTTC. Protein product: CASSDLGTGVIEQYF.